Each of the 2 T cell receptor beta chains below was sequenced from the same sample in a study of CD8+CD57+ T cells in acquired aplastic anemia. Profiling that covered TCR beta VDJ and CDR3 relied on genomic DNA as its template. TCRdb reanalysed the reads using MiXCR and keeps one entry per CDR3 protein. The data contain 200,000 or so distinct CDR3 sequences, more than 45% of them seen just once; the ten biggest clones take up 9.7%. Patients who underwent sequencing had shown CD8+CD57+ cell expansion by flow cytometry. The sequenced sample was sorted CD4+, CD8+, or CD8+CD57+ T cells (not recorded which) from PBMCs. The receptors were gathered from a human donor with aplastic anemia.

The CDR3 DNA reads as TGCAGTGCTAGAGATCGACCCAATAATTCACCCCTCCACTTT. It translates to CSARDRPNNSPLHF. J is TRBJ1-6 and V is TRBV20-1; D gene uncertain. The V end was cut by 0 bases, the J end by 5 bases, with 8 bases between. The CDR3 is made up of 14 amino acids. From germline, CDR1 is DFQATT and CDR2 SNEGSKA (reference sequence).

CDR3 bases: TGTGCCAGCTCACCGGGGGAAGAACTGTTTTTT. It encodes CASSPGEELFF. This rearrangement joins TRBV18 to TRBJ1-4; tentatively, D is TRBD1 (5 bases). Germline V gene lookup returns CDR1 KGHSH and CDR2 LQKENI. This CDR3 is built from 11 residues. The germline V and J ends were trimmed by 3 bases and 12 bases, with 8 bases remaining between them. The complete variable domain, with remaining parts taken from reference TRBV18 and TRBJ1-4, reads NAGVMQNPRHLVRRRGQEARLRCSPMKGHSHVYWYRQLPEEGLKFMVYLQKENIIDESGMPKERFSAEFPKEGPSILRIQQVVRGDSAAYFCASSPGEELFFGSGTQLSVL.